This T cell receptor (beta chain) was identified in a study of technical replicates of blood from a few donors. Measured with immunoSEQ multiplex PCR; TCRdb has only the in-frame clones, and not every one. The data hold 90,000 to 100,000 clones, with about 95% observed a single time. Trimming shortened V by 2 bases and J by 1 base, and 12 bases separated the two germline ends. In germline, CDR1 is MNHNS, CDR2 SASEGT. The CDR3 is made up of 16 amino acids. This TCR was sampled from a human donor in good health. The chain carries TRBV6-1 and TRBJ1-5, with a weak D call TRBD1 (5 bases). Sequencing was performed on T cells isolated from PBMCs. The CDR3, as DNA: TGTGCCAGCAGTGAAATGCCAGGGAAAAGCAATCAGCCCCAGCATTTT. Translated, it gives CASSEMPGKSNQPQHF.